The TCR beta chain under discussion was sequenced for a study of Graves' ophthalmopathy and Graves' hyperthyroidism. The overall study: Hyperthyroidism qualified as stable when ophthalmopathy did not develop within 18 months of follow-up. Study conclusions and caveats: Most thyroid clonotypes with frequency above 0.001 were detected in blood too. From stable hyperthyroidism, ophthalmopathy was separated by a 13-signature model with 87.88% sensitivity and roughly 84% specificity.

RNA transcripts provided the template for amplifying TCR beta CDR3 regions. HTBI primers served in a first-round RT-PCR, which a second-round multiplex PCR followed. Each CDR3 protein gets one entry after TCRdb re-called the multiplex PCR reads with MiXCR. The sample lists around 590,000 distinct CDR3 sequences, approximately 35% occurring once. Germline-derived CDR1 and CDR2 are LNHDA and SQIVND (reference sequence). V was trimmed by 1 base and J by 0 bases, leaving 6 bases between them. The CDR3 totals 14 residues. People with hyperthyroidism were aged 18 to 65 and newly diagnosed, under 2 months' duration. This clonotype was seen at least ten times. Its target is not known.

Input material: peripheral blood or thyroid tissue (not recorded which). The chain uses TRBV19 and TRBJ1-1; D not certain. This receptor was obtained from an adult man with Graves' hyperthyroidism. CDR3 nucleotide sequence: TGTGCCAGTAGTATAGGCAGACTGAACACTGAAGCTTTCTTT. Its translation: CASSIGRLNTEAFF.